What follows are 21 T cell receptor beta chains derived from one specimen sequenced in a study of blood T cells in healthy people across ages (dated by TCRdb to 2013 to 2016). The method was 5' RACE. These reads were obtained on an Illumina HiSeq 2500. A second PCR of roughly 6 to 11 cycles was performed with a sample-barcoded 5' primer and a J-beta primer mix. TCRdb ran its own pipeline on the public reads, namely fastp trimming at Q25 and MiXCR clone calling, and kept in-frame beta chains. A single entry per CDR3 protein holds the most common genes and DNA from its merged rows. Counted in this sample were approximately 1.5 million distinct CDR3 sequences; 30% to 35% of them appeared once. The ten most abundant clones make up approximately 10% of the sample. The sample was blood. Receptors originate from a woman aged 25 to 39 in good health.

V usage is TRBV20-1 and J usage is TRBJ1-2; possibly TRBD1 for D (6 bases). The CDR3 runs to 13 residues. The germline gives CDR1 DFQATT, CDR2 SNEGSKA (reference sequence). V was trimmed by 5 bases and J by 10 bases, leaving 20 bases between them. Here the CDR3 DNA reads TGCAGTGCTGGGGGTCCGGGACACTCGACCTACACCTTC. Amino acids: CSAGGPGHSTYTF.

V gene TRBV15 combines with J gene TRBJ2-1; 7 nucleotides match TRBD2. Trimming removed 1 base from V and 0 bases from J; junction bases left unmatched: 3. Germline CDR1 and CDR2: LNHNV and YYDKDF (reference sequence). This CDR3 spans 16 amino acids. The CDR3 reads CATSRGGGYSYNEQFF. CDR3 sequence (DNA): TGTGCCACCAGCAGAGGGGGGGGGTACTCCTACAATGAGCAGTTCTTC.

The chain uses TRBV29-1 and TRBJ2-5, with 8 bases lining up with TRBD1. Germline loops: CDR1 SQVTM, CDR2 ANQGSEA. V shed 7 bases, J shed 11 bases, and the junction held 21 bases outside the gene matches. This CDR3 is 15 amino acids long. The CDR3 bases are TGCAGCGCCGGCCCGAGGACAGGGAAAAGGAATGAGCAGTACTTC. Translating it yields CSAGPRTGKRNEQYF.

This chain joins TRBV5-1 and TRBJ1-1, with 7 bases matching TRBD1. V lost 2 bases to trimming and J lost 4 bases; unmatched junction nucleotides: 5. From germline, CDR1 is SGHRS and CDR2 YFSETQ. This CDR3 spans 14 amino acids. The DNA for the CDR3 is TGCGCCAGCAGCTTTCCGCAGGGGGGCACTGAAGCTTTCTTT. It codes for CASSFPQGGTEAFF.

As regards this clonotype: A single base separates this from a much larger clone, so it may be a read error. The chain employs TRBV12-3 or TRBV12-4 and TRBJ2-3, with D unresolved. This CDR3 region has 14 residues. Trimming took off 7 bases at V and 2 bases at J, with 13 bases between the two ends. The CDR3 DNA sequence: TGTGCCAGCAACCCGAGCAAGATCACAGATACGCAGTATTTT. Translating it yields CASNPSKITDTQYF.

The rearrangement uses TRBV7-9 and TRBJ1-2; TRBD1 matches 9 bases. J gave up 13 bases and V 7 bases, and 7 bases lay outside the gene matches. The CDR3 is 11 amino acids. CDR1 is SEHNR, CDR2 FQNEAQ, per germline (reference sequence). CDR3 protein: CASTRDRVRTF. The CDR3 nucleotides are TGTGCCAGCACTCGGGACAGGGTGCGCACCTTC.

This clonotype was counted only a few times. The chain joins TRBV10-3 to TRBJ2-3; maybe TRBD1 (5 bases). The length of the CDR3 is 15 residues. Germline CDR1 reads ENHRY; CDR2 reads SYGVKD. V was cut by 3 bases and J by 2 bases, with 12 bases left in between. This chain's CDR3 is CAISEPGKVTDTQYF. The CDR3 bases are TGTGCCATCAGTGAACCAGGGAAGGTCACAGATACGCAGTATTTT.

Here the CDR3 DNA reads TGTGCCAGCAGCTTACGGAGGGAAGGTCAGCCCCAGCATTTT. Translation gives CASSLRREGQPQHF. The rearrangement uses TRBV7-9 and TRBJ1-5; no firm D call. This CDR3 comprises 14 residues. Germline V gene lookup returns CDR1 SEHNR and CDR2 FQNEAQ (reference sequence). V was shortened by 2 bases and J by 6 bases, with 11 bases between the two germline ends.

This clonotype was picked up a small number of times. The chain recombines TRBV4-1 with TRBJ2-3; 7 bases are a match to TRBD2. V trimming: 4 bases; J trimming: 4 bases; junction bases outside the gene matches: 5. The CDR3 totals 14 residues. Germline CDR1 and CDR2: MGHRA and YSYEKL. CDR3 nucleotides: TGCGCCAGCAGCCCAAGCGGGATCCCAGATACGCAGTATTTT. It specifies CASSPSGIPDTQYF.

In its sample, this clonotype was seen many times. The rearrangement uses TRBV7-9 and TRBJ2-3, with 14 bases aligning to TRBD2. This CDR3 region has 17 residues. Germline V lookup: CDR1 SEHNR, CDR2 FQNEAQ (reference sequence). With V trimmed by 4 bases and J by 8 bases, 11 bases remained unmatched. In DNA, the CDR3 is TGTGCCAGCAGCTGGCTGACTAGCGGGAGGGACTTGGCTACGCAGTATTTT. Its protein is CASSWLTSGRDLATQYF.

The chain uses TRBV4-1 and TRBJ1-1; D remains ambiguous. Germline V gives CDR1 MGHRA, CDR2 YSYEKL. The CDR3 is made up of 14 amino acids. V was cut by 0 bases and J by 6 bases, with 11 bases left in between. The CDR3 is CASSQERDSAEAFF. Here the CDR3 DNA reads TGCGCCAGCAGCCAAGAACGGGATAGCGCTGAAGCTTTCTTT.

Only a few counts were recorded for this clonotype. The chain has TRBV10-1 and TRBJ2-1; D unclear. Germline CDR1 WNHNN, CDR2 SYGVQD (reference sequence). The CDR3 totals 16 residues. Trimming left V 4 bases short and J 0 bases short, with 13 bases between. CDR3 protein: CASSAPGVSSYNEQFF. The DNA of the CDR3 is TGCGCCAGCAGTGCTCCCGGAGTAAGCTCCTACAATGAGCAGTTCTTC.

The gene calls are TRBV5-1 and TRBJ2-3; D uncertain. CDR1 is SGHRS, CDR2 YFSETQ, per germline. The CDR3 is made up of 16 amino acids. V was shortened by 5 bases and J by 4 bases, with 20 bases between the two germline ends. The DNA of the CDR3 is TGCGCCAGCAGGGGCAGCGTCGGCACAGCGTCAGATACGCAGTATTTT. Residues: CASRGSVGTASDTQYF.

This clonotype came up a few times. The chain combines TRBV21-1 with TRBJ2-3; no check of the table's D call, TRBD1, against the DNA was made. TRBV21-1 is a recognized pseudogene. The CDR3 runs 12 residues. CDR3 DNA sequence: TGTGCCAGCAGAGGGACCCGATATACGCAGTATTTT. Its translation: CASRGTRYTQYF.

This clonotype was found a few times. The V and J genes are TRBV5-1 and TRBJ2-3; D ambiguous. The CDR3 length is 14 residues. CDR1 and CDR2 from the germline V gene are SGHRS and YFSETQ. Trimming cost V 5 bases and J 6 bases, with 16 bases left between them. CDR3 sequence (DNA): TGCGCCAGCAGTTTCGAAGGCAGTACCGATACGCAGTATTTT. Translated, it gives CASSFEGSTDTQYF. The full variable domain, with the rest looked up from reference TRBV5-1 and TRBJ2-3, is KAGVTQTPRYLIKTRGQQVTLSCSPISGHRSVSWYQQTPGQGLQFLFEYFSETQRNKGNFPGRFSGRQFSNSRSEMNVSTLELGDSALYLCASSFEGSTDTQYFGPGTRLTVL.

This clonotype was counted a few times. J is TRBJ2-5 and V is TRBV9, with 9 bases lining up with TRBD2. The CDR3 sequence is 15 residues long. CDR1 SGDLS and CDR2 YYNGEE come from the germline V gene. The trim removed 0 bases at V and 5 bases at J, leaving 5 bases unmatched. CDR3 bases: TGTGCCAGCAGCGTAGGTTGGCTAGCGGGGGAGACCCAGTACTTC. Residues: CASSVGWLAGETQYF.

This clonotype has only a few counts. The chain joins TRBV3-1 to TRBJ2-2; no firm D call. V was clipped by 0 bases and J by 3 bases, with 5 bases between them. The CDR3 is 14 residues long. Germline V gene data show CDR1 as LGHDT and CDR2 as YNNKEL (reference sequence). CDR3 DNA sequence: TGTGCCAGCAGCCAAGATGGGTACACCGGGGAGCTGTTTTTT. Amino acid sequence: CASSQDGYTGELFF.

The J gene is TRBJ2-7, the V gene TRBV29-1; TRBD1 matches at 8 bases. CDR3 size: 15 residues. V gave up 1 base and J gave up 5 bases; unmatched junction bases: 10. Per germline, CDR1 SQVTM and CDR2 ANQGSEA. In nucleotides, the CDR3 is TGCAGCGTTGAAGTCTCCGCGACAGGGGTCGACGAGCAGTACTTC. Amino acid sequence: CSVEVSATGVDEQYF.

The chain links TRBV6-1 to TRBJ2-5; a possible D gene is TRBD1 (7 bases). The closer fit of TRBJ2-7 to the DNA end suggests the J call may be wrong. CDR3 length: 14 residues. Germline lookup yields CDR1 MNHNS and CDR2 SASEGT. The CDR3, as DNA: TGTGCCACCTTTCAGGGGGGTGGTCACTACGAGCAGTACTTC. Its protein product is CATFQGGGHYEQYF.

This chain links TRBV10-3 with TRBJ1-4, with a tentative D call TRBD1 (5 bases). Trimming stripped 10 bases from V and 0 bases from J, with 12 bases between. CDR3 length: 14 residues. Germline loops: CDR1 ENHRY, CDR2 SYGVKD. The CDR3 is CATQSRATNEKLFF. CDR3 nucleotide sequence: TGTGCCACTCAAAGCAGGGCAACTAATGAAAAACTGTTTTTT.

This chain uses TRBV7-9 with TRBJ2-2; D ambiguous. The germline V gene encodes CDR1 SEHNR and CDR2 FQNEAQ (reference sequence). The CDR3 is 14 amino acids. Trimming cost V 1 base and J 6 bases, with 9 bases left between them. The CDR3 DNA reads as TGTGCCAGCAGCTTAGAGGGCTCCGCCGGGGAGCTGTTTTTT. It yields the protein CASSLEGSAGELFF.